The rows below give T cell receptor beta chains drawn from one sample of a study of cytomegalovirus exposure and HLA in healthy donors. Profiled with immunoSEQ multiplex PCR; TCRdb holds only in-frame clones, not every one. The top ten clones hold less than 4% of a sample with about 130,000 clones, around 75% of them seen once. The sequencing sample was made of PBMCs. The source is a man under 40 in good health and CMV-seronegative. Each CDR3 is given with its conserved first and last residue. A D gene is named only where the DNA matches it firmly. Expanded clones are given a class, and other clones once, few, many or no size at all.

D gene	V gene	clone size	J gene	CDR3 protein	CDR3 DNA
NA	TRBV6-5	NA	TRBJ2-2	CASSSKGHTGELFF	TGTGCCAGCAGTTCTAAGGGGCACACCGGGGAGCTGTTTTTT
NA	TRBV9	few	TRBJ2-1	CASSVGQGNSYNEQFF	TGTGCCAGCAGCGTAGGTCAGGGCAACTCCTACAATGAGCAGTTCTTC
NA	TRBV6-5	NA	TRBJ1-2	CASRRTSGGRGYTF	TGTGCCAGCAGACGGACATCCGGTGGACGCGGCTACACCTTC
TRBD1	TRBV29-1	NA	TRBJ2-1	CSVASGTGLGVRLGEQFF	TGCAGCGTAGCCTCCGGGACAGGGCTCGGGGTCCGCCTGGGTGAGCAGTTCTTC
NA	TRBV4-2	NA	TRBJ2-1	CASSQEAGRSYNEQFF	TGTGCCAGCAGCCAAGAGGCGGGGCGCTCCTACAATGAGCAGTTCTTC
TRBD2	TRBV6-5	NA	TRBJ2-7	CASSVSGTEQYF	TGTGCCAGCAGTGTTAGCGGGACCGAGCAGTACTTC
NA	TRBV7-8	NA	TRBJ2-7	CASSSPTRPRGSSSYEQYF	TGTGCCAGCAGCAGCCCCACCCGCCCCAGGGGATCCTCCTCCTACGAGCAGTACTTC
TRBD2	TRBV7-3	NA	TRBJ2-1	CASSLSGISDEQFF	TGTGCCAGCAGCCTTAGCGGGATATCAGATGAGCAGTTCTTC
NA	TRBV28	few	TRBJ2-2	CASSPLSGTRLIVGELFF	TGTGCCAGCAGTCCGCTGTCAGGGACACGGCTAATTGTTGGGGAGCTGTTTTTT
NA	TRBV5-6	NA	TRBJ1-6	CASSSGYQSPLHF	TGTGCCAGCAGCTCGGGGTACCAGTCACCCCTCCACTTT
NA	TRBV28	NA	TRBJ2-5	CASSSEGTAEKETQYF	TGTGCCAGCAGTTCGGAGGGGACAGCAGAAAAAGAGACCCAGTACTTC
TRBD2	TRBV11-2	NA	TRBJ2-5	CASSLGLAGGYF	TGTGCCAGCAGCTTGGGACTAGCGGGAGGGTACTTC
NA	TRBV7-2	once	TRBJ2-1	CASSSSRGPYNEQFF	TGTGCCAGCAGCTCTTCTCGGGGTCCCTACAATGAGCAGTTCTTC
TRBD1	TRBV5-4	NA	TRBJ1-5	CASSPGQGLGQPQHF	TGTGCCAGCAGCCCGGGACAGGGACTTGGTCAGCCCCAGCATTTT
TRBD2	TRBV4-2	NA	TRBJ2-2	CASRVLAGGVTGELFF	TGTGCCAGCAGGGTTCTAGCGGGGGGGGTTACCGGGGAGCTGTTTTTT
NA	TRBV7-9	NA	TRBJ2-1	CASSLALLGGPHNEQFF	TGTGCCAGCAGCTTAGCCCTTCTAGGAGGGCCCCACAATGAGCAGTTCTTC
TRBD1	TRBV15	once	TRBJ1-5	CATSRELGTGDNQPQHF	TGTGCCACCAGCAGAGAGTTGGGGACAGGGGACAATCAGCCCCAGCATTTT
NA	TRBV6-1	NA	TRBJ2-7	CASSKPGGTAYEQYF	TGTGCCAGCTCGAAACCGGGCGGGACAGCCTACGAGCAGTACTTC
TRBD2	TRBV28	NA	TRBJ2-3	CASRIIAGGGDTQYF	TGTGCCAGCAGAATCATAGCGGGAGGTGGGGATACGCAGTATTTT
TRBD1	TRBV6-5	NA	TRBJ2-7	CASSAGTGTYEQYF	TGTGCCAGCAGTGCCGGGACAGGGACCTACGAGCAGTACTTC
NA	TRBV6-6	once	TRBJ1-4	CASRPQGFADEKLFF	TGTGCCAGCAGACCCCAGGGGTTCGCGGATGAAAAACTGTTTTTT
NA	TRBV7-8	NA	TRBJ2-7	CASSPAGTRALYEQYF	TGTGCCAGCAGCCCGGCGGGGACCAGGGCACTCTACGAGCAGTACTTC
TRBD1	TRBV2	NA	TRBJ2-7	CASSDREQGEQYF	TGTGCCAGCAGTGATAGGGAACAGGGGGAGCAGTACTTC
NA	TRBV18	NA	TRBJ1-2	CASSPTEANYGYTF	TGTGCCAGCTCACCGACAGAAGCTAACTATGGCTACACCTTC
NA	TRBV5-1	NA	TRBJ2-2	CASRGQLNTGELFF	TGCGCCAGCAGAGGACAGCTCAACACCGGGGAGCTGTTTTTT
TRBD1	TRBV30	few	TRBJ2-7	CAWSLQGSYEQYF	TGTGCCTGGAGCCTACAGGGGTCCTACGAGCAGTACTTC
TRBD1	TRBV10-3	once	TRBJ2-5	CAISTGTGLQETQYF	TGTGCCATCAGTACCGGGACAGGCCTCCAAGAGACCCAGTACTTC
NA	TRBV7-8	NA	TRBJ1-1	CASSLVSRTEAFF	TGTGCCAGCAGCCTGGTGAGTCGGACTGAAGCTTTCTTT
NA	TRBV27	NA	TRBJ2-3	CASSLGVRRDTQYF	TGTGCCAGCAGCCTCGGAGTCCGGCGAGATACGCAGTATTTT
TRBD2	TRBV5-8	few	TRBJ2-1	CASSFWTSYNEQFF	TGTGCCAGCAGCTTCTGGACTAGCTACAATGAGCAGTTCTTC
NA	TRBV9	NA	TRBJ2-1	CASSVDYRYEQFF	TGTGCCAGCAGCGTCGACTATAGGTATGAGCAGTTCTTC
NA	TRBV28	NA	TRBJ2-3	CASTKIKTSYTDTQYF	TGTGCCAGCACCAAAATAAAGACTTCGTACACAGATACGCAGTATTTT
NA	TRBV5-5	NA	TRBJ2-7	CASSPGHAEQYF	TGTGCCAGCAGCCCGGGACATGCCGAGCAGTACTTC
TRBD1	TRBV19	NA	TRBJ1-2	CASSIGQGRNYGYTF	TGTGCCAGTAGTATTGGACAGGGGAGGAACTATGGCTACACCTTC
NA	TRBV28	NA	TRBJ1-4	CASAGGTRGKLFF	TGTGCCAGTGCCGGGGGGACCCGTGGAAAACTGTTTTTT
NA	TRBV6-1	NA	TRBJ2-5	CASSELAYPLEIQETQYF	TGTGCCAGCAGTGAGCTCGCGTACCCCCTCGAGATCCAAGAGACCCAGTACTTC
TRBD2	TRBV15	NA	TRBJ2-2	CATRLTSGRRAGELFF	TGTGCCACCAGGCTGACTAGCGGGAGGAGGGCCGGGGAGCTGTTTTTT
TRBD1	TRBV5-1	NA	TRBJ1-4	CASSYGQGEEEKLFF	TGCGCCAGCAGCTACGGACAGGGAGAAGAAGAAAAACTGTTTTTT
NA	TRBV19	NA	TRBJ1-5	CASTSGSNQPQHF	TGTGCCAGTACCTCGGGGTCTAATCAGCCCCAGCATTTT
NA	TRBV6-5	NA	TRBJ1-4	CASSEQGFNEKLFF	TGTGCCAGCAGCGAACAGGGTTTTAATGAAAAACTGTTTTTT
NA	TRBV7-2	NA	TRBJ2-5	CASSPHGVIVETQYF	TGTGCCAGCAGCCCTCACGGGGTGATTGTGGAGACCCAGTACTTC
TRBD2	TRBV28	NA	TRBJ2-1	CASSFMASGYNEQFF	TGTGCCAGCAGTTTTATGGCTAGCGGCTACAATGAGCAGTTCTTC
NA	TRBV4-1	few	TRBJ1-1	CASSQDQEGTEAFF	TGCGCCAGCAGCCAAGATCAGGAGGGCACTGAAGCTTTCTTT
NA	TRBV9	NA	TRBJ1-2	CASSVGGDYGYTF	TGTGCCAGCAGCGTAGGGGGGGACTATGGCTACACCTTC
NA	TRBV5-1	NA	TRBJ1-2	CASSLGGSYGYTF	TGCGCCAGCAGCTTGGGCGGTAGCTATGGCTACACCTTC
TRBD2	TRBV2	few	TRBJ2-5	CASSGGGGQETQYF	TGTGCCAGCAGTGGCGGGGGGGGCCAAGAGACCCAGTACTTC
TRBD2	TRBV29-1	NA	TRBJ2-1	CSVGGHLLSGGAWEQFF	TGCAGCGTCGGGGGCCACCTACTTAGCGGGGGGGCCTGGGAGCAGTTCTTC
NA	TRBV6-1	NA	TRBJ2-3	CASSAQGTDTQYF	TGTGCCAGCAGTGCTCAGGGCACAGATACGCAGTATTTT
NA	TRBV27	NA	TRBJ1-5	CASKRQINQPQHF	TGTGCCAGCAAGAGACAGATCAATCAGCCCCAGCATTTT
NA	TRBV6-5	few	TRBJ1-5	CASSYSGQTNQPQHF	TGTGCCAGCAGTTACTCGGGACAAACCAACCAGCCCCAGCATTTT
TRBD1	TRBV15	few	TRBJ2-7	CATRAPRAKQGWYEQYF	TGTGCCACCAGAGCCCCGAGGGCCAAACAGGGGTGGTACGAGCAGTACTTC
TRBD2	TRBV5-1	NA	TRBJ2-1	CASSAPAGGMDEQFF	TGCGCCAGCAGTGCGCCAGCGGGGGGCATGGATGAGCAGTTCTTC
NA	TRBV28	NA	TRBJ1-2	CASSLSKLYGYTF	TGTGCCAGCAGTTTGAGTAAGCTCTATGGCTACACCTTC
NA	TRBV30	NA	TRBJ2-6	CAWKVGRVSGANVLTF	TGTGCCTGGAAAGTGGGCAGGGTCTCTGGGGCCAACGTCCTGACTTTC